These 21 T cell receptor beta chains were sequenced from one sample in a study of shared clonotypes between healthy human individuals. Here immunoSEQ multiplex PCR was the method, and the copy in TCRdb shows in-frame clones only, minus some. The sample holds 2.3 million or so clones, approximately 95% seen once. The sequenced sample was naive CD4+ T cells from PBMCs. Regarding subset: CD45RA+ positively selected. The receptors shown here come from a man aged 18-30 years in good health. Some clones in this sample may be carry-over from other donors' samples.

This rearrangement joins TRBV10-2 to TRBJ2-7; D unresolved. The V gene's germline CDR1 is WSHSY and CDR2 SAAADI. Between the trimmed V and J ends, which lost 4 bases and 7 bases, there was a span of 20 bases. The CDR3 contains 15 residues. The DNA of the CDR3 is TGCGCCAGCAGTGCGTTCAAAGGGTCCTCGGGTGAGCAGTACTTC. Translated, it gives CASSAFKGSSGEQYF.

J is TRBJ2-7 and V is TRBV30, with D possibly TRBD2 on 5 matching bases. CDR1 is GTSNPN, CDR2 SVGIG, per germline (reference sequence). V dropped 0 bases and J dropped 7 bases, with 16 bases sitting between them. The CDR3 totals 14 residues. This CDR3 reads CAWSVGGISREQYF. The CDR3 DNA sequence: TGTGCCTGGAGTGTAGGAGGCATTTCCAGGGAGCAGTACTTC.

This chain connects TRBV30 to TRBJ2-5; D unclear. Trimming shortened V by 4 bases and J by 5 bases, and 14 bases separated the two germline ends. The CDR3 totals 13 residues. Germline V CDR1 and CDR2: GTSNPN, SVGIG (reference sequence). The CDR3 sequence: CAWNYKGGETQYF. The CDR3 bases are TGTGCCTGGAATTACAAGGGTGGGGAGACCCAGTACTTC.

The chain joins TRBV21-1 to TRBJ1-2; the table's D call TRBD1 went unverified against the DNA. TRBV21-1 has pseudogene status. The CDR3 loop spans 15 amino acids. The CDR3 spells CASSDLTGGYYGYTF. The CDR3 DNA is TGTGCCAGCAGCGACTTGACAGGGGGCTACTATGGCTACACCTTC.

The rearrangement uses TRBV30 and TRBJ1-3; TRBD1 matches 10 bases. CDR3 length equals 13 residues. Trimming took 8 bases from V and 3 from J; bases not matched to a gene: 4. Germline V gene data show CDR1 as GTSNPN and CDR2 as SVGIG (reference sequence). The CDR3 sequence is CAGGTGVGNTIYF. The CDR3 DNA sequence: TGTGCCGGTGGGACAGGGGTTGGAAACACCATATATTTT. The entire variable domain, with the rest obtained from reference TRBV30 and TRBJ1-3, is as follows: SQTIHQWPATLVQPVGSPLSLECTVEGTSNPNLYWYRQAAGRGLQLLFYSVGIGQISSEVPQNLSASRPQDRQFILSSKKLLLSDSGFYLCAGGTGVGNTIYFGEGSWLTVV.

The gene calls are TRBV5-5 and TRBJ2-7; D may match TRBD1 or TRBD2 (5 bases each). CDR1 and CDR2 from the germline V gene are SGHKS and YYEKEE (reference sequence). This CDR3 is 12 amino acids long. With 4 bases removed from V and 2 bases from J, the gap between germline ends came to 7 bases. Here the CDR3 DNA reads TGTGCCAGCAGCGTGGGGGCCTACGAGCAGTACTTC. Protein sequence: CASSVGAYEQYF.

J is TRBJ2-3 and V is TRBV28; TRBD2 might be the D (5 bases). This CDR3 spans 14 amino acids. Germline-derived CDR1 and CDR2 are MDHEN and SYDVKM. With 2 bases removed from V and 4 bases from J, the gap between germline ends came to 10 bases. The CDR3, as DNA: TGTGCCAGCAGTTTACGAGGGTCAGCAGATACGCAGTATTTT. Protein: CASSLRGSADTQYF.

This clone was seen a single time. The V call is TRBV6-1, the J call TRBJ2-7, with D uncertain. The CDR3 runs 14 residues. The V end was cut by 5 bases, the J end by 0 bases, with 11 bases between. The germline gives CDR1 MNHNS, CDR2 SASEGT. The CDR3 DNA sequence: TGTGCCAGCAGTAGAAGGACGGTCTCCTACGAGCAGTACTTC. Its translation is CASSRRTVSYEQYF.

The chain combines TRBV7-3 with TRBJ2-7; 9 bases are a match to TRBD1. The ends lost 5 bases at V and 6 bases at J; junction bases unmatched: 11. Germline V lookup: CDR1 SGHTA, CDR2 FQGTGA. The CDR3 length is 15 residues. The CDR3 loop reads CASSRTGQGKGEQYF. The CDR3 bases are TGTGCCAGCAGCCGCACAGGACAGGGGAAGGGCGAGCAGTACTTC.

The chain couples TRBV19 to TRBJ2-1; 11 nucleotides line up with TRBD2. V lost 2 bases, J lost 7 bases, and 7 bases stayed unmatched. This CDR3 is 16 amino acids long. CDR1 is LNHDA and CDR2 is SQIVND in the germline V gene (reference sequence). This CDR3 reads CASSITASGRWNEQFF. CDR3 DNA: TGTGCCAGTAGTATAACGGCTAGCGGGAGGTGGAATGAGCAGTTCTTC. Full variable domain (missing parts from reference TRBV19 and TRBJ2-1): DGGITQSPKYLFRKEGQNVTLSCEQNLNHDAMYWYRQDPGQGLRLIYYSQIVNDFQKGDIAEGYSVSREKKESFPLTVTSAQKNPTAFYLCASSITASGRWNEQFFGPGTRLTVL.

This clone occurred once. The V call is TRBV30, the J call TRBJ1-5, with D perhaps TRBD1 (6 bases). Trimming took 6 bases from V and 2 from J, leaving 14 bases between them. The CDR3 has 14 residues. Germline V gives CDR1 GTSNPN, CDR2 SVGIG (reference sequence). Here the CDR3 DNA reads TGTGCCTGCGAGGACAGAACGGGCAATCAGCCCCAGCATTTT. Translated, it gives CACEDRTGNQPQHF.

The V call is TRBV13, the J call TRBJ2-2; 9 bases map to TRBD1. Germline CDR1 PRHDT, CDR2 FYEKMQ (reference sequence). The CDR3 has 16 residues. The V gene end was trimmed by 3 bases and the J gene end by 3 bases; junction bases not matched to a gene: 5. CDR3 sequence: CASSFLTGGYTGELFF. CDR3 sequence (DNA): TGTGCCAGCAGCTTCTTGACAGGGGGTTACACCGGGGAGCTGTTTTTT. Full variable domain (rest looked up from reference TRBV13 and TRBJ2-2): AAGVIQSPRHLIKEKRETATLKCYPIPRHDTVYWYQQGPGQDPQFLISFYEKMQSDKGSIPDRFSAQQFSDYHSELNMSSLELGDSALYFCASSFLTGGYTGELFFGEGSRLTVL.

The gene calls are TRBV30 and TRBJ1-3, with 7 bases aligning to TRBD1. The V and J ends lost 5 bases and 9 bases, in that order; junction bases with no gene match: 4. The V gene's germline CDR1 is GTSNPN and CDR2 SVGIG (reference sequence). The CDR3 runs 11 residues. CDR3 region: CAWDRVATIYF. The CDR3 DNA reads as TGTGCCTGGGACAGGGTAGCCACCATATATTTT.

This chain joins TRBV28 and TRBJ2-7; 7 bases agree with TRBD1. Germline CDR1 reads MDHEN; CDR2 reads SYDVKM. CDR3 length: 16 residues. V lost 3 bases and J lost 2; bases outside the gene matches: 10. Here the CDR3 reads CASSFLGSTGTYEQYF. DNA for the CDR3: TGTGCCAGCAGTTTTCTAGGGTCGACAGGGACCTACGAGCAGTACTTC.

V gene TRBV19 combines with J gene TRBJ1-4; D not certain. The V end was cut by 1 base, the J end by 0 bases, with 18 bases between. This CDR3 contains 19 residues. CDR1 is LNHDA and CDR2 is SQIVND in the germline V gene (reference sequence). DNA for the CDR3: TGTGCCAGTAGTATAGTTTCGAGGGCGCGGGAAGCAACTAATGAAAAACTGTTTTTT. This sequence encodes CASSIVSRAREATNEKLFF.

The chain has TRBV7-6 and TRBJ2-3; 10 bases align to TRBD2. The CDR3 extends over 16 amino acids. CDR1 is SGHVS and CDR2 is FNYEAQ in the germline V gene. The ends lost 1 base at V and 2 bases at J; junction bases unmatched: 3. The chain's CDR3 is CASSLELAGSTDTQYF. CDR3 nucleotides: TGTGCCAGCAGCTTAGAACTAGCGGGATCCACAGATACGCAGTATTTT.

The genes are TRBV30 and TRBJ1-5; D uncertain. This CDR3 spans 15 amino acids. Per the germline V gene, CDR1 is GTSNPN and CDR2 is SVGIG (reference sequence). V gave up 0 bases and J gave up 5 bases, with 14 bases separating them. In DNA form, the CDR3 reads TGTGCCTGGAGTGTACAGTCAGGTGTCCATCAGCCCCAGCATTTT. Amino acids: CAWSVQSGVHQPQHF. Supplemented by reference TRBV30 and TRBJ1-5, the full variable domain reads SQTIHQWPATLVQPVGSPLSLECTVEGTSNPNLYWYRQAAGRGLQLLFYSVGIGQISSEVPQNLSASRPQDRQFILSSKKLLLSDSGFYLCAWSVQSGVHQPQHFGDGTRLSIL.

The chain couples TRBV7-2 to TRBJ2-7; tentatively, D is TRBD2 (5 bases). Per germline, CDR1 SGHTA and CDR2 FQGNSA. The V gene lost 1 base and the J gene lost 2 bases, with 15 bases spanning the gap. The CDR3 loop spans 16 amino acids. The CDR3 region is CASSLVSLAGTYEQYF. The DNA for the CDR3 is TGTGCCAGCAGCTTAGTATCGCTAGCTGGAACCTACGAGCAGTACTTC.

This rearrangement joins TRBV29-1 to TRBJ1-2; perhaps TRBD1 as D (5 bases). The CDR3 has 14 residues. Deletions cut 4 bases from V and 3 bases from J, with 15 bases between. Germline assignment: CDR1 SQVTM and CDR2 ANQGSEA. This chain's CDR3 is CSVVGRGVDYGYTF. Written as DNA, the CDR3 is TGCAGCGTTGTTGGTAGGGGTGTTGACTATGGCTACACCTTC.

CDR3 loop: CASSLGGGRSGELFF. The CDR3 bases are TGTGCCAGCAGCTTAGGTGGAGGGCGGAGCGGGGAGCTGTTTTTT. The rearrangement uses TRBV7-8 and TRBJ2-2; D is possibly TRBD2 (6 bases). The CDR3 extends over 15 amino acids. Germline CDR1 reads SGHVS; CDR2 reads FQNEAQ. V lost 1 base, J lost 7 bases, and 13 bases lay in between.

This clone was counted ten times or more. This chain connects TRBV7-9 to TRBJ2-1; TRBD2 matches 11 bases. This CDR3 is 15 amino acids long. The trim removed 5 bases at V and 6 bases at J, leaving 6 bases unmatched. Germline loops: CDR1 SEHNR, CDR2 FQNEAQ (reference sequence). The CDR3 region has the DNA TGTGCCAGCAGCAAGCCCGGGACTAGCGGCAATGAGCAGTTCTTC. This sequence encodes CASSKPGTSGNEQFF.